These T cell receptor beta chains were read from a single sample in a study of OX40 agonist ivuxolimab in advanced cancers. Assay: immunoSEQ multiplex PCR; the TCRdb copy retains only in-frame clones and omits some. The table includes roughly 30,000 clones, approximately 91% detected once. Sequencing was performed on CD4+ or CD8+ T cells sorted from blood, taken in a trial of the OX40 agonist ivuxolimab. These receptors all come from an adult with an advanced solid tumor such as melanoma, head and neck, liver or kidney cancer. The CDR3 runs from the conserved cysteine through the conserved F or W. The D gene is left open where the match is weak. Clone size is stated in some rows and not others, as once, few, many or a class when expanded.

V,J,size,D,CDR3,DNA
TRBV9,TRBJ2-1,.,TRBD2,CASSANLNSGGVYNEQFF,TGTGCCAGCAGCGCCAACCTCAATAGCGGGGGGGTTTACAATGAGCAGTTCTTC
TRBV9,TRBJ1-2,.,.,CASSVAGDYGYTF,TGTGCCAGCAGCGTAGCTGGAGACTATGGCTACACCTTC
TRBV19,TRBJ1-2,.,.,CASSIQGIADGYTF,TGTGCCAGTAGTATACAGGGAATTGCCGATGGCTACACCTTC
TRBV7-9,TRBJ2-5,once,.,CASSLDSFQETQYF,TGTGCCAGCAGCTTAGACAGCTTCCAAGAGACCCAGTACTTC
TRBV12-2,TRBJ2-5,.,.,CASRLAETSGETQYF,TGTGCAAGTCGCTTAGCTGAGACTAGCGGGGAGACCCAGTACTTC
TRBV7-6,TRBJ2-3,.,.,CASSPIGRGSTDTQYF,TGTGCCAGCAGCCCTATCGGTCGGGGGAGCACAGATACGCAGTATTTT
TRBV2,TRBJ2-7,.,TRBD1,CASRGQGAPAQYF,TGTGCCAGCAGGGGACAGGGGGCCCCAGCTCAGTACTTC
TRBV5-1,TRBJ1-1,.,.,CASRPDGRGDTEAFF,TGCGCCAGCAGACCTGATGGACGGGGAGACACTGAAGCTTTCTTT
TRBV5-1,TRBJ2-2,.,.,CASSWTETGELFF,TGCGCCAGCAGCTGGACAGAGACCGGGGAGCTGTTTTTT
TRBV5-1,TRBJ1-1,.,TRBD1,CASSKGTGADTEAFF,TGCGCCAGCAGCAAAGGGACAGGGGCAGACACTGAAGCTTTCTTT
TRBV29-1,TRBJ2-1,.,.,CSVEVKLNEQFF,TGCAGCGTTGAAGTTAAGTTGAATGAGCAGTTCTTC
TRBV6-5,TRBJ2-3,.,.,CASSYLSGYGDTQYF,TGTGCCAGCAGTTACTTGAGCGGCTACGGGGATACGCAGTATTTT
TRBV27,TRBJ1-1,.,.,CASSLTTNTEAFF,TGTGCCAGCAGTTTAACGACTAACACTGAAGCTTTCTTT
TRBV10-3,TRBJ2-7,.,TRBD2,CAGGGGTYEQYF,TGTGCCGGGGGGGGAGGGACCTACGAGCAGTACTTC
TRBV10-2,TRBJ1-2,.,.,CASTDSRYGYTF,TGCGCCAGCACAGACTCAAGATATGGTTACACCTTC
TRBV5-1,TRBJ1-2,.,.,CASSPVGLGNYGYTF,TGCGCCAGCAGTCCCGTCGGGCTAGGTAACTATGGCTACACCTTC
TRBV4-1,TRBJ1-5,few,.,CASSQDVRGSGQPQHF,TGCGCCAGCAGCCAAGATGTGAGGGGCTCCGGTCAGCCCCAGCATTTT
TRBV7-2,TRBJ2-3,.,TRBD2,CASSLGRGGSSADTQYF,TGTGCCAGCAGCTTGGGACGGGGGGGGTCATCCGCAGATACGCAGTATTTT
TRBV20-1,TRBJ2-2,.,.,CSARPTGELFF,TGCAGTGCTAGACCCACCGGGGAGCTGTTTTTT
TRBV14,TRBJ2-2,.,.,CASSQDYGPRTGELFF,TGTGCCAGCAGCCAAGACTACGGCCCGAGGACCGGGGAGCTGTTTTTT
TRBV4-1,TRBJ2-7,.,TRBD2,CASSQATSPTYEQYF,TGCGCCAGCAGCCAAGCGACTAGCCCCACCTACGAGCAGTACTTC
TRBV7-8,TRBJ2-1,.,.,CASSLVSGEQFF,TGTGCCAGCAGCTTAGTCTCAGGTGAGCAGTTCTTC
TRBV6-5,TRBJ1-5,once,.,CASSNRQHQPQHF,TGTGCCAGCAGTAACAGGCAACATCAGCCCCAGCATTTT
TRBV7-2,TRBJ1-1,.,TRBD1,CASSSQTGMNTEAFF,TGTGCCAGCAGCTCCCAGACAGGGATGAACACTGAAGCTTTCTTT
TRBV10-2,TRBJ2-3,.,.,CASSEMWGGASYTDTQYF,TGCGCCAGCAGTGAGATGTGGGGGGGGGCGTCTTACACAGATACGCAGTATTTT
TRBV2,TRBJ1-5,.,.,CASSADSNQPQHF,TGTGCCAGCAGTGCGGACAGCAATCAGCCCCAGCATTTT
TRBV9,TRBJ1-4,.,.,CASSVGRITNEKLFF,TGTGCCAGCAGCGTAGGCCGGATAACTAATGAAAAACTGTTTTTT
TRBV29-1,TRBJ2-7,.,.,CSVEDPVRGEQYF,TGCAGCGTTGAAGATCCGGTGAGAGGAGAGCAGTACTTC
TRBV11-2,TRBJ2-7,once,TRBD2,CASSLTSGSSYEQYF,TGTGCCAGCAGCTTAACTAGCGGGAGCTCCTACGAGCAGTACTTC
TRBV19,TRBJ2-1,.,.,CASSIDPTGTPYNEQFF,TGTGCCAGTAGTATAGACCCCACAGGGACCCCCTACAATGAGCAGTTCTTC
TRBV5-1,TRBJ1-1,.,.,CASSGGFEAFF,TGCGCCAGCTCCGGCGGATTTGAGGCTTTCTTT
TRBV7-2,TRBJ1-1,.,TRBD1,CASSLGNRGATEAFF,TGTGCCAGCAGCTTAGGGAACAGGGGGGCCACTGAAGCTTTCTTT
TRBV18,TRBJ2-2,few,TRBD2,CASSPRISGGAATGELFF,TGTGCCAGCTCACCACGAATCAGCGGGGGGGCTGCCACCGGGGAGCTGTTTTTT
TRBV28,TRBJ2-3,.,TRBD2,CASSFASGTDTQYF,TGTGCCAGCAGTTTTGCTAGCGGAACAGATACGCAGTATTTT
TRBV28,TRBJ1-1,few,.,CASSLWGDRGDTEAFF,TGTGCCAGCAGTTTATGGGGGGATCGCGGAGACACTGAAGCTTTCTTT
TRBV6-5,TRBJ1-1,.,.,CASSYRVGEAFF,TGTGCCAGCAGTTACCGGGTCGGGGAAGCTTTCTTT
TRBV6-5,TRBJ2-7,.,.,CASSYSLGLEDEQYF,TGTGCCAGCAGTTACTCCCTAGGGCTCGAAGACGAGCAGTACTTC
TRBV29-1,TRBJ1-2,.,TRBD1,CSAEPQGNYGYTF,TGCAGCGCCGAACCACAGGGGAACTATGGCTACACCTTC
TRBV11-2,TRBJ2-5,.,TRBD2,CASTLGGSETQYF,TGTGCCAGCACCTTGGGGGGGTCGGAGACCCAGTACTTC
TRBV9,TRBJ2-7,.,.,CASSVVPASDEQYF,TGTGCCAGCAGCGTAGTTCCGGCTAGCGACGAGCAGTACTTC
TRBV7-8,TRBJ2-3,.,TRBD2,CASSTGTSGGDTQYF,TGTGCCAGCAGCACCGGGACTAGCGGGGGTGATACGCAGTATTTT
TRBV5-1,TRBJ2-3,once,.,CASSLWGASSTDTQYF,TGCGCCAGCAGCTTGTGGGGGGCCTCTAGCACAGATACGCAGTATTTT